Shown below are 30 T cell receptor beta chains from a single sample sequenced in a study of control samples from healthy donors and cancer patients. TCRdb keeps only in-frame clones here, not all; method: immunoSEQ multiplex PCR. The sample yields about 110,000 clones, roughly 90% seen once. Material: PBMCs. The origin of the receptors is a woman aged 55-70 years with lung cancer.

The rearrangement uses TRBV6-6 and TRBJ2-5; 11 nucleotides align to TRBD1. The junction had 4 bases not matched to a gene; V was cut back by 2 bases and J by 5 bases. The CDR3 length is 15 residues. Germline lookup yields CDR1 MNHNY and CDR2 SVGAGI (reference sequence). CDR3 sequence reads: CASSYGQGAGETQYF. CDR3 in DNA: TGTGCCAGCAGTTACGGACAGGGGGCGGGGGAGACCCAGTACTTC.

The rearrangement uses TRBV16 and TRBJ1-5; no clear D gene. Per germline, CDR1 KGHSY and CDR2 FQNENV. The V end was cut by 0 bases, the J end by 9 bases, with 15 bases between. This CDR3 spans 15 amino acids. The CDR3 spells CASSQSASRGGPQHF. In DNA form, the CDR3 reads TGTGCCAGCAGCCAATCCGCTTCCCGGGGTGGGCCCCAGCATTTT. The whole variable domain, remainder taken from reference TRBV16 and TRBJ1-5, is GEEVAQTPKHLVRGEGQKAKLYCAPIKGHSYVFWYQQVLKNEFKFLISFQNENVFDETGMPKERFSAKCLPNSPCSLEIQATKLEDSAVYFCASSQSASRGGPQHFGDGTRLSIL.

The gene calls are TRBV19 and TRBJ2-7, with 8 bases identical to TRBD1. The trim removed 1 base at V and 5 bases at J, leaving 10 bases unmatched. The length of the CDR3 is 16 residues. Germline CDR1 is LNHDA and CDR2 is SQIVND (reference sequence). The CDR3 sequence: CASSIGTGQVQDEQYF. CDR3 in DNA: TGTGCCAGTAGTATAGGGACGGGACAGGTGCAGGACGAGCAGTACTTC.

This clone was recorded only once. The chain has TRBV29-1 and TRBJ2-4; D is possibly TRBD1 (6 bases). Trimming took off 3 bases at V and 1 base at J, with 13 bases between the two ends. Germline CDR1 is SQVTM and CDR2 is ANQGSEA. The CDR3 runs to 15 residues. The CDR3 coding sequence is TGCAGCGTTGAGGTGGGGGCGCGGGCCAAAAACATTCAGTACTTC. Translation: CSVEVGARAKNIQYF.

The CDR3 spells CASGLEGSYEQYF. The CDR3 nucleotides are TGTGCCAGCGGACTAGAAGGCTCCTACGAGCAGTACTTC. The chain couples TRBV27 to TRBJ2-7, with TRBD2 matching 7 bases. CDR3 size: 13 residues. Germline CDR1 is MNHEY and CDR2 is SMNVEV (reference sequence). With V trimmed by 8 bases and J by 0 bases, 4 bases remained unmatched.

This clone was found once. The rearrangement uses TRBV18 and TRBJ1-4; no definite D call. Germline V gene lookup returns CDR1 KGHSH and CDR2 LQKENI. The CDR3 consists of 15 residues. With 0 bases removed from V and 11 bases from J, the gap between germline ends came to 16 bases. DNA for the CDR3: TGTGCCAGCTCACCACCATCCACAGCGTGGGTCAAACTGTTTTTT. Residues: CASSPPSTAWVKLFF.

V and J are TRBV30 and TRBJ1-4; tentative D call: TRBD1 (5 bases). CDR3 length equals 13 residues. CDR1 is GTSNPN and CDR2 is SVGIG in the germline V gene (reference sequence). Trimming shortened V by 7 bases and J by 7 bases, and 16 bases separated the two germline ends. In nucleotides, the CDR3 is TGTGCCTCTAGGCGGGACGGAACTGAAAAACTGTTTTTT. It is translated as CASRRDGTEKLFF.

The rearrangement joins TRBV5-1 to TRBJ1-1; D perhaps matches TRBD1 (6 bases). V was cut by 1 base and J by 5 bases, with 12 bases left in between. The CDR3 covers 14 residues. Germline values: CDR1 SGHRS, CDR2 YFSETQ. The chain's CDR3 is CASSLSFQGTEAFF. The CDR3, as DNA: TGCGCCAGCAGCTTGTCATTCCAGGGGACTGAAGCTTTCTTT.

The chain has TRBV2 and TRBJ2-1, with 11 nucleotides matching TRBD1. The CDR3 covers 15 residues. Trimming removed 5 bases from V and 2 bases from J; junction bases left unmatched: 2. Germline assignment: CDR1 SNHLY and CDR2 FYNNEI. The CDR3 sequence: CASSRDRGAYNEQFF. The CDR3 DNA reads TGTGCCAGCAGTCGGGACAGGGGGGCCTACAATGAGCAGTTCTTC.

The V and J genes are TRBV10-1 and TRBJ2-3, with 7 bases that match TRBD2. CDR1 and CDR2 from the germline V gene are WNHNN and SYGVQD (reference sequence). Losses at the gene ends were 0 bases for V and 0 bases for J; bases not matched to a gene: 6. This CDR3 has 17 residues. In DNA form, the CDR3 reads TGCGCCAGCAGTGAGTCCCGGATGACTAGCAGCACAGATACGCAGTATTTT. This encodes CASSESRMTSSTDTQYF.

The chain couples TRBV27 to TRBJ1-2, with TRBD1 as a possible D gene (5 bases). The CDR3 consists of 19 residues. In germline, CDR1 is MNHEY, CDR2 SMNVEV (reference sequence). V was cut by 0 bases and J by 5 bases, with 25 bases left in between. Here the CDR3 reads CASSLSPYLGRQTRYGYTF. The CDR3 DNA is TGTGCCAGCAGTTTATCACCCTACCTTGGCCGACAGACACGGTATGGCTACACCTTC.

The chain is built from TRBV5-1 and TRBJ2-3; 9 nucleotides agree with TRBD1. This CDR3 has 14 amino acids. Germline V gives CDR1 SGHRS, CDR2 YFSETQ. The V gene end was trimmed by 0 bases and the J gene end by 14 bases; junction bases not matched to a gene: 10. The chain's CDR3 is CASSLANDGTGWYF. For the CDR3, the DNA is TGCGCCAGCAGCTTGGCTAATGACGGGACAGGGTGGTATTTT.

The V and J genes are TRBV5-4 and TRBJ1-1; D is perhaps TRBD1 (5 bases). The V gene lost 0 bases and the J gene lost 0 bases, with 9 bases spanning the gap. There are 15 residues in the CDR3. From germline, CDR1 is SGHNT and CDR2 YYREEE (reference sequence). The CDR3 reads CASSLGGVLNTEAFF. CDR3 in DNA: TGTGCCAGCAGCTTGGGGGGGGTGTTGAACACTGAAGCTTTCTTT.

The DNA for the CDR3 is TGTGCCAGCAGCCGGACAGCCGTGAACACTGAAGCTTTCTTT. This translates into CASSRTAVNTEAFF. The chain is built from TRBV3-1 (or the pseudogene TRBV3-2) and TRBJ1-1, with TRBD1 as a possible D gene (6 bases). Trimming stripped 4 bases from V and 0 bases from J, with 9 bases between. CDR1 is LGHDT and CDR2 is YNNKEL in the germline V gene (reference sequence). CDR3 size: 14 residues.

The V call is TRBV5-1, the J call TRBJ2-5, with TRBD2 matching over 7 bases. The CDR3 contains 17 residues. Per germline, CDR1 SGHRS and CDR2 YFSETQ. The junction had 13 bases not matched to a gene; V was cut back by 4 bases and J by 1 base. CDR3 DNA sequence: TGCGCCAGCAGCCCACAAACTCCCACTAGCGCCCAAGAGACCCAGTACTTC. Its translation is CASSPQTPTSAQETQYF.

In its sample, this clone was seen a few times. The chain recombines TRBV5-4 with TRBJ1-6, with 8 bases lining up with TRBD1. V gave up 4 bases and J gave up 9 bases; unmatched junction bases: 6. CDR3 length equals 14 residues. CDR1 SGHNT and CDR2 YYREEE come from the germline V gene (reference sequence). CDR3 loop: CASSHDRGSSPLHF. CDR3 in DNA: TGTGCCAGCAGCCACGACAGGGGAAGTTCACCCCTCCACTTT.

The V call is TRBV3-1 (or the pseudogene TRBV3-2), the J call TRBJ1-3; 7 positions match TRBD1. V dropped 5 bases and J dropped 2; count of bases not matched to a gene: 6. The length of the CDR3 is 15 residues. Germline assignment: CDR1 LGHDT and CDR2 YNNKEL (reference sequence). The CDR3 spells CASSARTGAGNTIYF. Written as DNA, the CDR3 is TGTGCCAGCAGCGCAAGAACAGGGGCTGGAAACACCATATATTTT.

V is TRBV19 and J is TRBJ2-2; D might be TRBD2 (6 bases). V was cut by 0 bases and J by 6 bases, with 11 bases left in between. The CDR3 sequence is 15 residues long. From germline, CDR1 is LNHDA and CDR2 SQIVND (reference sequence). The DNA of the CDR3 is TGTGCCAGTAGTATAGATCGGAGGGATGCCGGGGAGCTGTTTTTT. Translated, it gives CASSIDRRDAGELFF.

The chain couples TRBV25-1 to TRBJ1-6, with a weak D call TRBD1 (5 bases). From germline, CDR1 is MGHDK and CDR2 SYGVNS. The CDR3 runs to 14 residues. V was shortened by 4 bases and J by 6 bases, with 10 bases between the two germline ends. CDR3 amino acids: CASSAQGRNSPLHF. CDR3 DNA sequence: TGTGCCAGCAGTGCCCAGGGTCGTAATTCACCCCTCCACTTT. The entire variable domain, with the rest obtained from reference TRBV25-1 and TRBJ1-6, is as follows: EADIYQTPRYLVIGTGKKITLECSQTMGHDKMYWYQQDPGMELHLIHYSYGVNSTEKGDLSSESTVSRIRTEHFPLTLESARPSHTSQYLCASSAQGRNSPLHFGNGTRLTVT.

V gene TRBV7-2 combines with J gene TRBJ2-5; TRBD1 might be the D (7 bases). V was pared by 2 bases and J by 2 bases, with 12 bases between. This CDR3 is built from 15 residues. The germline CDR1 and CDR2 sequences are SGHTA and FQGNSA. The DNA of the CDR3 is TGTGCCAGCAGCTTATCAGGGGGGCCTCAAGAGACCCAGTACTTC. It encodes CASSLSGGPQETQYF.

This clone was picked up one time. This chain connects TRBV15 to TRBJ2-7, with 8 bases aligning to TRBD1. The junction had 5 bases not matched to a gene; V was cut back by 2 bases and J by 2 bases. The germline CDR1 and CDR2 sequences are LNHNV and YYDKDF (reference sequence). The CDR3 length is 15 residues. This CDR3 reads CATSRRQGSAYEQYF. The CDR3, as DNA: TGTGCCACCAGCAGAAGACAGGGGTCCGCCTACGAGCAGTACTTC.

The rearrangement uses TRBV19 and TRBJ1-4; 10 nucleotides agree with TRBD1. Trimming cost V 5 bases and J 7 bases; bases outside gene matches: 7. CDR1 is LNHDA, CDR2 SQIVND, per germline (reference sequence). CDR3 size: 15 residues. Here the CDR3 DNA reads TGTGCCAGTAGTCTCTCGACAGGGGGCTTTGAAAAACTGTTTTTT. Translated: CASSLSTGGFEKLFF.

This clone was observed a few times. The rearrangement joins TRBV18 to TRBJ2-7; D gene unclear. The V gene lost 1 base and the J gene lost 0 bases, with 10 bases spanning the gap. Germline CDR1 reads KGHSH; CDR2 reads LQKENI. The CDR3 has 15 amino acids. CDR3 sequence reads: CASSPRRDISYEQYF. CDR3 bases: TGTGCCAGCTCACCACGCCGAGACATCTCCTACGAGCAGTACTTC.

This chain uses TRBV5-1 with TRBJ2-2; D is unresolved. The CDR3 totals 14 residues. Germline CDR1 and CDR2: SGHRS and YFSETQ. The ends were cut back, 3 bases at V and 1 base at J, with 7 bases in the middle. The CDR3 reads CASSSYRNTGELFF. As DNA, the CDR3 is TGCGCCAGCAGCTCTTACAGGAACACCGGGGAGCTGTTTTTT.

This clone occurred once. The chain uses TRBV30 and TRBJ1-2, with D hard to call. CDR1 is GTSNPN and CDR2 is SVGIG in the germline V gene (reference sequence). The CDR3 runs 15 residues. The ends were cut back, 0 bases at V and 4 bases at J, with 15 bases in the middle. The CDR3 reads CAWSVLEGYSYGYTF. For the CDR3, the DNA is TGTGCCTGGAGTGTACTTGAGGGTTACAGCTATGGCTACACCTTC.

This chain connects TRBV3-1 (or the pseudogene TRBV3-2) to TRBJ2-1; 13 nucleotides agree with TRBD2. V was pared by 4 bases and J by 6 bases, with 6 bases of the junction left unmatched. From germline, CDR1 is LGHDT and CDR2 YNNKEL (reference sequence). The CDR3 totals 16 residues. Written as DNA, the CDR3 is TGTGCCAGCAGCCGCCGGACTAGCGGGAGCCCCAATGAGCAGTTCTTC. Protein product: CASSRRTSGSPNEQFF.

The genes are TRBV2 and TRBJ1-6; unclear D gene. Trimming took off 0 bases at V and 6 bases at J, with 9 bases between the two ends. This CDR3 spans 15 amino acids. Looked up from germline, CDR1 is SNHLY and CDR2 is FYNNEI. CDR3 bases: TGTGCCAGCAGTGAAGCGCGGCAGTCTAATTCACCCCTCCACTTT. Its protein product is CASSEARQSNSPLHF. The variable domain in full, completed from reference TRBV2 and TRBJ1-6, reads EPEVTQTPSHQVTQMGQEVILRCVPISNHLYFYWYRQILGQKVEFLVSFYNNEISEKSEIFDDQFSVERPDGSNFTLKIRSTKLEDSAMYFCASSEARQSNSPLHFGNGTRLTVT.

This chain joins TRBV5-4 and TRBJ2-3, with TRBD2 matching 10 bases. This CDR3 comprises 17 residues. Losses at the gene ends were 4 bases for V and 2 bases for J; bases not matched to a gene: 10. Per the germline V gene, CDR1 is SGHNT and CDR2 is YYREEE (reference sequence). CDR3: CASSPASSGSYTDTQYF. The CDR3 coding sequence is TGTGCCAGCAGCCCAGCCTCTAGCGGGAGCTACACAGATACGCAGTATTTT.

This chain links TRBV3-1 (or the pseudogene TRBV3-2) with TRBJ1-5; possibly TRBD1 for D (5 bases). V was cut by 2 bases and J by 8 bases, with 13 bases left in between. This CDR3 spans 14 amino acids. Germline lookup yields CDR1 LGHDT and CDR2 YNNKEL (reference sequence). CDR3 loop: CASSQRTGGEPQHF. In nucleotides, the CDR3 is TGTGCCAGCAGCCAACGCACTGGGGGAGAGCCCCAGCATTTT.

The chain uses TRBV7-8 and TRBJ2-1; D remains unclear. Germline CDR1 SGHVS, CDR2 FQNEAQ. Trimming cost V 0 bases and J 5 bases, with 17 bases left between them. This CDR3 has 17 residues. The CDR3 loop is CASSLAIQNPDNNEQFF. DNA of the CDR3: TGTGCCAGCAGCTTAGCCATCCAGAACCCTGATAACAATGAGCAGTTCTTC. The full variable domain, rest sourced from reference TRBV7-8 and TRBJ2-1, is GAGVSQSPRYKVAKRGQDVALRCDPISGHVSLFWYQQALGQGPEFLTYFQNEAQLDKSGLPSDRFFAERPEGSVSTLKIQRTQQEDSAVYLCASSLAIQNPDNNEQFFGPGTRLTVL.